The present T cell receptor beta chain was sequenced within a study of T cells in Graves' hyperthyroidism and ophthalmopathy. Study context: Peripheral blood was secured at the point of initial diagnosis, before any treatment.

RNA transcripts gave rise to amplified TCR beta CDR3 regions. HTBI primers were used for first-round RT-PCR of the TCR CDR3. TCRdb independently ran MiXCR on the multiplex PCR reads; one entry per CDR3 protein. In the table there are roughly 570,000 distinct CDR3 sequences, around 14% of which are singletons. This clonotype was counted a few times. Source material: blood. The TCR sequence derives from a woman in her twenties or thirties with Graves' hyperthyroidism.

The CDR3 nucleotides read TGTGCCATCAGTGAGGGTCCCGGTGGTCCCCAGCATTTT. Residues: CAISEGPGGPQHF. This chain joins TRBV10-3 and TRBJ1-5; D gene uncertain. Trimming took 2 bases from V and 10 from J, leaving 12 bases between them. Germline V CDR1 and CDR2: ENHRY, SYGVKD. This CDR3 comprises 13 residues.